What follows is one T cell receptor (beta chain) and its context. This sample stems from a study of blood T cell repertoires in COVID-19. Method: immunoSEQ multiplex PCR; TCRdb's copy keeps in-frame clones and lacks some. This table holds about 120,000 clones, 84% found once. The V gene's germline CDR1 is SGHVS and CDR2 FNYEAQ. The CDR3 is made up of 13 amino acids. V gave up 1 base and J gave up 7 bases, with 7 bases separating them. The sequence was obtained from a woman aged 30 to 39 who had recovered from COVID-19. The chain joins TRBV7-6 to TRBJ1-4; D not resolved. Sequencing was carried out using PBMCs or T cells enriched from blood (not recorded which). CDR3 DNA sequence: TGTGCCAGCAGCTTAGGCCCCAGTGAAAAACTGTTTTTT. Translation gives CASSLGPSEKLFF.